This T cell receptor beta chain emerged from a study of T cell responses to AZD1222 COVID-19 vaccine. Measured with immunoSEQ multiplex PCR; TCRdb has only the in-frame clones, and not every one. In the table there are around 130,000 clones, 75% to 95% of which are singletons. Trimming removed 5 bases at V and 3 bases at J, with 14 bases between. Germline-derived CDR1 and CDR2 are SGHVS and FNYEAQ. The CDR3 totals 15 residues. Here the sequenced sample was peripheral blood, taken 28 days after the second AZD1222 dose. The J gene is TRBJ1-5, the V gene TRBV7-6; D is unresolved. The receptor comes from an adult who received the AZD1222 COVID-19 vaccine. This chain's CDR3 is CASSPSGDVNQPQHF. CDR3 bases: TGTGCCAGCAGCCCATCTGGAGACGTCAATCAGCCCCAGCATTTT.